This TCR beta chain was found in a study of cytomegalovirus exposure and HLA in healthy donors (dated by TCRdb to between 2016 and 2019). Describing the broader study: An earlier analysis of around 600 of the donors reported 276 Gb of sequence data and some 120 million unique TCR beta sequences from 150 million to 200 million T cells. An early release that covered some 640 HLA-typed donors contained approximately 300 gigabases of sequencing data and some 87 million unique TCR sequences. Among the roughly 390 genotyped donors, roughly 80% belonged to the genetic ancestry cluster associated with self-reported Caucasian donors. The study aimed to test whether cataloging public T cell receptors could reveal signatures of past pathogen exposure. The study used immunosequencing to profile the T cell repertoires of several hundred subjects and linked those repertoires to cytomegalovirus serostatus. Besides the first cohort of roughly 640 subjects, a separate validation cohort made up of around 120 different subjects was used. To predict cytomegalovirus infection status, the study brought together high-throughput TCR immunosequencing, statistical association of individual TCRs with disease status, and machine learning. To study patterns of TCR occurrence, a later analysis re-analyzed previously published TCR beta repertoires from around 700 donors and added high-resolution HLA genotyping. The later analysis used no new phenotypic data to find candidate immune exposures, relying instead on TCR beta sequences and their occurrence across donors. An earlier analysis of 587 of the donors used high-throughput TCR beta sequencing to judge whether each TCR beta V gene segment behaved as functional or pseudogenic. Donor age, sex, ethnicity and CMV serostatus were collected together with the repertoire data. A later genetic analysis used genome-wide SNP genotypes for about three fifths of the roughly 700 donors, treating that subset as a discovery cohort. Every discovery cohort repertoire had been produced on one sequencing platform. HLA typing included class I and class II loci at four-digit resolution. The number of typed donors differed by locus: 629-630 for A, B, C, DRB1 and DQB1; roughly 510 for DQA1; around 580 for DPA1; and roughly 490 for DPB1. Five DR-DQ haplotypes were treated as single units for association and clustering because of strong linkage in the cohort. Across around 400 genotyped donors of the cohort, an average of roughly 250,000 unique TCR beta nucleotide sequences per donor were sequenced, and 15% to 20% of those sequences were non-productive. Findings and caveats that apply to the study as a whole: In an earlier analysis of around 500 of the donors, most TCR beta V segments appeared in productive rearrangements about 87% or about 30% of the time, broadly matching IMGT annotations. Compared with equally common non-associated chains, HLA-associated TCR beta chains in a later analysis were more clonally expanded and had lower generation probabilities. Because HLA typing was missing for some donors at each locus, association tests included only the typed subset. In the study, 150 to 200 TCR beta chains were listed as associated with cytomegalovirus. In this cohort, only TCR beta chains were sequenced, and detectable features were limited by the absence of alpha or paired-chain data. According to a later genetic analysis, donors in an Asian-associated ancestry cluster had fewer N-insertions in productive TCRs than the roughly 670-donor mean. Cytomegalovirus status was reported to be diagnosed by the classifier with high specificity and sensitivity in both the original and validation cohorts. Most TCR sequences were seen in very few donors, while some public TCRs were found in many individuals. In vitro tests confirmed that a few of the cytomegalovirus-associated TCR beta chains recognize cytomegalovirus antigens. The presence/absence analyses assumed that sequencing depth was roughly uniform across donors, and that assumption may not be true. According to a later analysis, parvovirus B19, influenza, CMV and Epstein-Barr virus appeared linked to several top co-occurrence clusters. Assigning TCR associations to individual alleles was difficult when HLA alleles, especially DR and DQ, strongly co-occurred. A further reported finding was that TCR beta sequences accurately predicted the HLA-A and HLA-B alleles for most subjects in the first cohort. At a false discovery rate of 0.05, a later analysis linked 16,951 TCR beta sequences to specific HLA alleles. According to the authors, the approach could potentially be generalized to other disease states and immunological phenotypes. According to a later analysis, TCR association rates differed among HLA loci, with DRB1 alleles showing the most associated TCRs and HLA-C alleles showing the fewest. The only immune exposure information available for the cohort was CMV serostatus. Because counts were too low, some 17 rarely observed V segments, including chromosome 9 orphons, were excluded from the earlier analysis of several hundred of the donors. Correlated functional status among segregating V segments might reflect linkage disequilibrium, but an unknown experimental factor could not be ruled out. An association between a missense DCLRE1C variant and V-gene and J-gene trimming of TCR beta chains was found in a later genetic analysis and replicated in an independent cohort. A later analysis found that most CMV-associated TCR beta chains appeared HLA-restricted, with HLA associations seemingly driven largely by CMV exposure. A group of highly shared sequence variants was considered likely to be a technical artifact of the sequencing pipeline.

The cohort was made up of several hundred healthy bone marrow donors. All cohort members were sampled while nominally healthy, although unrecorded immune exposures were likely present. The donor tested CMV seronegative and was one of the 352 seronegative cohort members. Every donor gave a peripheral blood sample, and the peripheral blood mononuclear cells from that sample were used for TCR beta sequencing. The Qiagen DNeasy Blood Extraction Kit was used to extract genomic DNA from the blood cell samples. Library method: the immunoSEQ multiplex PCR assay. For the multiplex PCR, a mixture combining 60 forward primers for TCR Vbeta segments and 13 reverse primers for TCR Jbeta segments was used. The CDR3 region of rearranged TCR beta genes was amplified from genomic DNA with a multiplex PCR assay. On the Illumina HiSeq System, the amplified TCR beta libraries were sequenced as 87-base-pair reads. The paper's data handling went like this. Across the 500 to 750 repertoires, a later analysis counted 60 million to 90 million unique TCR beta chains, approximately 10 million of which were shared by at least two donors. To remove PCR and sequencing errors, raw reads were error-corrected and collapsed into unique sequences using a nearest-neighbor algorithm that merged closely related sequences. Alignment of CDR3 sequences to IMGT reference sequences was used to assign V, D and J gene segments. For a sequence to be retained, a match of at least six nucleotides to both a V gene segment and a J gene segment was required. A rearrangement was called productive if the CDR3 had no stop codons and remained in frame with V and J, and every other rearrangement was called non-productive. Following IMGT convention, CDR3 was defined as the stretch from the second conserved V-encoded cysteine up to the conserved J-encoded phenylalanine. Sequences without an unambiguous match to a single V gene segment were excluded from the earlier analysis of several hundred of the donors. In an earlier analysis of some 590 of the donors, a V segment was called functional when productive rearrangements were above 56.7%, and segregating when the standard deviation between donors exceeded 5%. A statistical classification framework was built to diagnose cytomegalovirus status from the catalog of TCR beta chain sequences. In a later analysis, TCR nucleotide sequences were compared against IMGT/GENE-DB human TR gene sequences so that V and J genes could be assigned. A later analysis assigned CDR3 sequences and most-parsimonious VDJ recombination scenarios with the TCRdist pipeline. A later analysis defined each TCR beta chain by its CDR3 amino acid sequence plus V-gene family, and excluded reads lacking a unique V-gene family. A later analysis removed 592 highly shared, low-generation-probability nucleotide sequences to deal with suspected cross-contamination and a sequencing artifact. A later analysis calculated a clonal expansion index for each public chain from normalized within-repertoire ranks of inferred template counts. A later analysis computed generation probabilities with a VDJ recombination model fitted to out-of-frame rearrangements, and checked the results against IGoR. Hypergeometric tests were used in a later analysis to score TCR-TCR, TCR-HLA and TCR-CMV co-occurrence, with a repertoire-size bias correction applied to the TCR pairs. To estimate false discovery rates, a later analysis permuted the HLA or CMV assignments 20 times. In a later analysis, co-occurring TCRs were grouped using DBSCAN, and TCRdist sequence similarity was added for clustering within HLA-allele-positive subsets. Co-occurrence clustering excluded repertoires with fewer than 30,000 or more than 120,000 public chains, plus five with anomalous nucleotide sharing. The table comes from immuneACCESS by way of TCRdb, which keeps in-frame sequences with V and J called. Part of the clones is missing from these tables; in studies checked, under half for an unresolved V gene and the rest for unknown reasons. The D gene and trimming were derived from the DNA, and the V and J assignments and clone size from that table. The sample includes tens of thousands of clones, with roughly 75% observed a single time. The ten top clones hold around 4.3% of the sample.

There are a few counts of this clone. What antigen it recognizes has not been identified. Within one base of it there is no much larger clone, and no base qualities were kept. The clonotype comes from a man in his fifties or sixties in good health and CMV-seronegative. Sequencing used PBMCs.

For the CDR3, the sequence is CASSLWGGGNQETQYF. The nucleotides read TGCGCCAGCAGCTTGTGGGGCGGGGGCAACCAAGAGACCCAGTACTTC. The V and J segments used are TRBV5-1 and TRBJ2-5, with TRBD2 as a weak D call on 7 bases. Via the germline V gene, CDR1 is SGHRS and CDR2 YFSETQ. V loses 1 base of germline sequence and J loses 0 bases, and the interval between the two ends is 13 bases. Taken from cysteine to phenylalanine, the CDR3 has 16 residues. Only CDR3 DNA is held: 48 bases, read in frame from base 1.